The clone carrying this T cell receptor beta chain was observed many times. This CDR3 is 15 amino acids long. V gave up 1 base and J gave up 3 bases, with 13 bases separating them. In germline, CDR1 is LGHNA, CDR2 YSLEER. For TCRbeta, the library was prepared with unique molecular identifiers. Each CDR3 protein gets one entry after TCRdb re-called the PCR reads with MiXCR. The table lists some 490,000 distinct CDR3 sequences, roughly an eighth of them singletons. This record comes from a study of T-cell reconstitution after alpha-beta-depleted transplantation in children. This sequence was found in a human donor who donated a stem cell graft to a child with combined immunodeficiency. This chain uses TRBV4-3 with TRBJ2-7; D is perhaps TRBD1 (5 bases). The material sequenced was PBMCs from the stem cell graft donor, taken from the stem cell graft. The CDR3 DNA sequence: TGCGCCAGCAGCCAAGGTCCGGACACAATCTACGAGCAGTACTTC. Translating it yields CASSQGPDTIYEQYF.